This T cell receptor (beta chain) was retrieved from a study of CD8 T cells in ankylosing spondylitis. Comments on this clonotype: The antigen is unknown.

General study findings and limits: Existing reports had already noted some motif variants in reactive arthritis synovial fluid and blood. Enrichment of disease-linked clones was reportedly significant in matched ankylosing spondylitis synovial fluid. Typical of ankylosing spondylitis blood, it appeared, was a TCR beta motif of fewer than ten highly homologous variants.

The CDR3 length is 14 residues. V lost 3 bases and J 11 bases, leaving 17 bases between the germline ends. Quantitative 5'-RACE with molecular barcodes produced the TCR beta libraries. TCRdb processed the 5' RACE reads anew with MiXCR; each CDR3 protein has one entry. The data contain about 250,000 distinct CDR3 sequences, more than 20% of them singletons. This TCR derives from a male donor with ankylosing spondylitis or in good health (not recorded which). The chain joins TRBV12-3 or TRBV12-4 to TRBJ1-5, with a tentative D call TRBD1 (5 bases). Sequencing was done on a sample of blood, either unsorted or a sorted T cell fraction (not recorded which). CDR3 bases: TGTGCCAGCAGTTTCTCAAAAAATCGGGGGGCCCAGCATTTT. Its translation is CASSFSKNRGAQHF.